Sequencing of this T cell receptor (beta chain) was carried out in a study of STAT5B mutations in CD4+ large granular lymphocyte leukemia. Whole-study findings and limits: Without HLA matching, higher CD4+ than CD8+ T-LGLL clonality could reflect small sample size.

This clone was seen a few times. Its antigen is as yet unknown. Mismatch with germline at one junction end may stem from a read error. The survey-level immunoSEQ assay was used. Assay used: immunoSEQ multiplex PCR; TCRdb lists only in-frame clones, some missing. The data contain roughly 35,000 clones, roughly two thirds of them singletons. Germline lookup yields CDR1 SGHDT and CDR2 YYEEEE. This CDR3 region has 13 residues. The rearrangement uses TRBV5-6 and TRBJ1-6; D is undetermined. This clonotype originated in a human donor in good health. The sample taken for sequencing was CD4+ T cells from blood buffy coats. The CDR3 loop reads CASRFQENSPLHF. The CDR3 nucleotides are TGTGCCAGCCGCTTCCAGGAAAATTCACCCCTCCACTTT. The full variable domain, completed using reference TRBV5-6 and TRBJ1-6, is DAGVTQSPTHLIKTRGQQVTLRCSPKSGHDTVSWYQQALGQGPQFIFQYYEEEERQRGNFPDRFSGHQFPNYSSELNVNALLLGDSALYLCASRFQENSPLHFGNGTRLTVT.